A selection of T cell receptor beta chains follows, all from one sample in a study of shared clonotypes between healthy human individuals. Sequencing used immunoSEQ multiplex PCR; TCRdb keeps in-frame clones, though not all of them. Of under 2,000,000 clones detected, around 96% appear once; the ten largest clones hold 0.95% to 1.5%. Sequencing was carried out using naive CD8+ T cells sorted from blood. These receptors originate from a man between 18 and 35 years old in good health. Both conserved end residues are part of each CDR3. Fields, in order: J gene, V gene, D gene, clone size, CDR3 length, CDR3 protein, CDR3 DNA. D genes are given only for firm matches. Clone size, where shown, is once, few, many, or a class for clones that have expanded.

J: TRBJ1-1
V: TRBV6-5
D: TRBD1
size: few
length: 13
CDR3: CASSIGQGTEAFF
DNA: TGTGCCAGCAGCATCGGACAGGGAACTGAAGCTTTCTTT

J: TRBJ1-2
V: TRBV6-6
D: -
size: -
length: 12
CDR3: CASSYGPDGYTF
DNA: TGTGCCAGCAGTTATGGGCCGGATGGCTACACCTTC

J: TRBJ2-2
V: TRBV9
D: -
size: -
length: 11
CDR3: CASSAGGELFF
DNA: TGTGCCAGCAGCGCAGGCGGGGAGCTGTTTTTT

J: TRBJ1-4
V: TRBV2
D: TRBD1
size: -
length: 15
CDR3: CASRSKDRLAEKLFF
DNA: TGTGCCAGCAGAAGTAAGGACAGGCTCGCCGAAAAACTGTTTTTT

J: TRBJ1-6
V: TRBV30
D: -
size: -
length: 14
CDR3: CAWSVESYNSPLHF
DNA: TGTGCCTGGAGTGTTGAGTCCTATAATTCACCCCTCCACTTT

J: TRBJ2-7
V: TRBV2
D: -
size: -
length: 16
CDR3: CASSESPGSNPSEQYF
DNA: TGTGCCAGCAGTGAAAGTCCTGGGTCCAATCCCTCCGAGCAGTACTTC

J: TRBJ1-1
V: TRBV5-6
D: -
size: -
length: 14
CDR3: CASRSGWGKAEAFF
DNA: TGTGCCAGCAGATCCGGTTGGGGGAAAGCTGAAGCTTTCTTT

J: TRBJ1-1
V: TRBV28
D: -
size: -
length: 14
CDR3: CASSPGDMNTEAFF
DNA: TGTGCCAGCAGCCCGGGGGACATGAACACTGAAGCTTTCTTT

J: TRBJ2-7
V: TRBV19
D: -
size: -
length: 13
CDR3: CASSITGIYEQYF
DNA: TGTGCCAGTAGTATTACAGGGATCTACGAGCAGTACTTC

J: TRBJ2-1
V: TRBV10-2
D: -
size: -
length: 12
CDR3: CASKDYYNEQFF
DNA: TGCGCCAGCAAGGACTACTACAATGAGCAGTTCTTC

J: TRBJ2-7
V: TRBV30
D: -
size: -
length: 12
CDR3: CAWGTGDYEQYF
DNA: TGTGCCTGGGGTACAGGAGACTACGAGCAGTACTTC

J: TRBJ1-1
V: TRBV19
D: -
size: -
length: 13
CDR3: CASSIGGATEAFF
DNA: TGTGCCAGTAGTATTGGGGGGGCCACTGAAGCTTTCTTT

J: TRBJ1-1
V: TRBV9
D: TRBD1
size: -
length: 16
CDR3: CASSVITGGVYTEAFF
DNA: TGTGCCAGCAGCGTAATTACAGGGGGCGTTTACACTGAAGCTTTCTTT

J: TRBJ1-3
V: TRBV5-4
D: -
size: -
length: 17
CDR3: CASSLPGQLILGNTIYF
DNA: TGTGCCAGCAGTTTGCCGGGACAACTGATTTTAGGGAACACCATATATTTT

J: TRBJ2-1
V: TRBV7-2
D: -
size: -
length: 16
CDR3: CASSLEGGESSYEQFF
DNA: TGTGCCAGCAGCTTAGAGGGGGGAGAAAGTTCCTATGAGCAGTTCTTC

J: TRBJ1-4
V: TRBV4-1
D: TRBD1
size: -
length: 19
CDR3: CASSHPRGRGPATNEKLFF
DNA: TGCGCCAGCAGCCACCCGAGGGGGAGGGGGCCTGCAACTAATGAAAAACTGTTTTTT

J: TRBJ2-7
V: TRBV19
D: -
size: -
length: 14
CDR3: CASSMGPGRYEQYF
DNA: TGTGCCAGTAGTATGGGACCAGGGCGGTACGAGCAGTACTTC

J: TRBJ2-7
V: TRBV29-1
D: TRBD1
size: -
length: 14
CDR3: CSVDSGQGAKEQYF
DNA: TGCAGCGTTGACTCGGGACAGGGGGCGAAAGAGCAGTACTTC

J: TRBJ2-2
V: TRBV9
D: TRBD2
size: -
length: 18
CDR3: CASSVPGLAGGGTGELFF
DNA: TGTGCCAGCAGCGTGCCAGGACTAGCGGGAGGAGGCACCGGGGAGCTGTTTTTT

J: TRBJ2-7
V: TRBV13
D: -
size: once
length: 14
CDR3: CASSLGAQIGEQYF
DNA: TGTGCCAGCAGCTTAGGCGCTCAGATCGGGGAGCAGTACTTC

J: TRBJ2-5
V: TRBV5-7
D: -
size: -
length: 14
CDR3: CASSWNGRGETQYF
DNA: TGTGCCAGCAGCTGGAACGGCAGAGGAGAGACCCAGTACTTC

J: TRBJ2-5
V: TRBV5-1
D: -
size: -
length: 15
CDR3: CASSLRLSSQETQYF
DNA: TGCGCCAGCAGCTTGCGACTCTCCAGCCAAGAGACCCAGTACTTC

J: TRBJ1-1
V: TRBV7-9
D: -
size: -
length: 16
CDR3: CASSSPEGGLGSEAFF
DNA: TGTGCCAGCAGCTCCCCCGAGGGGGGGCTCGGGAGTGAAGCTTTCTTT

J: TRBJ1-2
V: TRBV9
D: -
size: -
length: 14
CDR3: CASSVAGANYGYTF
DNA: TGTGCCAGCAGCGTAGCCGGGGCTAACTATGGCTACACCTTC

J: TRBJ2-1
V: TRBV27
D: -
size: -
length: 15
CDR3: CASSRGTATYNEQFF
DNA: TGTGCCAGCAGTCGCGGGACTGCAACCTACAATGAGCAGTTCTTC

J: TRBJ1-1
V: TRBV27
D: -
size: -
length: 15
CDR3: CASSLSTKGVTEAFF
DNA: TGTGCCAGCAGTTTATCGACGAAGGGGGTCACTGAAGCTTTCTTT

J: TRBJ2-1
V: TRBV11-3
D: TRBD1
size: -
length: 16
CDR3: CASSLTGTVYYNEQFF
DNA: TGTGCCAGCAGCTTAACGGGGACAGTTTACTACAATGAGCAGTTCTTC

J: TRBJ2-5
V: TRBV5-6
D: TRBD1
size: -
length: 14
CDR3: CASSSSGGRETQYF
DNA: TGTGCCAGCAGCTCATCAGGGGGACGAGAGACCCAGTACTTC

J: TRBJ1-5
V: TRBV4-3
D: TRBD1
size: -
length: 15
CDR3: CASSRTRGGNQPQHF
DNA: TGCGCCAGCAGCCGCACCAGGGGGGGCAATCAGCCCCAGCATTTT

J: TRBJ1-1
V: TRBV5-6
D: -
size: -
length: 13
CDR3: CASSWGVGTEAFF
DNA: TGTGCCAGCAGCTGGGGGGTAGGGACTGAAGCTTTCTTT

J: TRBJ1-1
V: TRBV7-9
D: -
size: -
length: 12
CDR3: CASSRDGTEAFF
DNA: TGTGCCAGCAGCCGAGACGGGACGGAAGCTTTCTTT

J: TRBJ2-1
V: TRBV10-3
D: -
size: -
length: 13
CDR3: CAISGGQGGEQFF
DNA: TGTGCCATCAGTGGCGGCCAGGGCGGTGAGCAGTTCTTC

J: TRBJ2-1
V: TRBV27
D: -
size: -
length: 15
CDR3: CASSLGGGDYNEQFF
DNA: TGTGCCAGCAGTTTAGGAGGGGGCGACTACAATGAGCAGTTCTTC